Listed below are T cell receptor beta chains from one sample, sequenced in a study of early T cells in non-severe SARS-CoV-2 infection. TCRdb itself ran the 5' RACE reads through MiXCR, one entry per CDR3 protein. Altogether approximately 97,000 distinct CDR3 sequences are present, 11% being singletons, with the ten largest covering 4.7%. The sequencing used whole blood, collected at baseline. These receptors originate from an adult who was a healthcare worker with PCR-confirmed SARS-CoV-2 infection or an uninfected control (not recorded which). CDR3s include the opening cysteine and the closing phenylalanine or tryptophan. D genes are given only for firm matches. Where a row states a size, it is once, few, many or the class of an expanded clone; other rows omit it.

TRBJ1-2,TRBD1,TRBV3-1,many,TGTGCCAGCAGCCAAGCAGGAGACAGGGCTGGCTACACCTTC,CASSQAGDRAGYTF
TRBJ2-3,TRBD2,TRBV20-1,-,TGCAGTGCTAATGCGGGGGGGCCAAGAGATACGCAGTATTTT,CSANAGGPRDTQYF
TRBJ2-2,-,TRBV30,few,TGTGCCTGGCAGGGTGGAGACACCGGGGAGCTGTTTTTT,CAWQGGDTGELFF
TRBJ1-4,TRBD1,TRBV5-1,few,TGCGCCAGCAGCCCCGGGACAGGAGAAAAACTGTTTTTT,CASSPGTGEKLFF
TRBJ2-7,TRBD2,TRBV6-1,few,TGTGCCAGCAGACGACTAGCGGAAGACCACGAGCAGTACTTC,CASRRLAEDHEQYF
TRBJ2-3,TRBD2,TRBV9,-,TGTGCCAGCAGCCTAGAACCTAGCGGGGCGGCCGGGGCAGATACGCAGTATTTT,CASSLEPSGAAGADTQYF
TRBJ1-5,TRBD1,TRBV19,many,TGTGCCAGTAATACAGGGGCCAGCAATCAGCCCCAGCATTTT,CASNTGASNQPQHF
TRBJ1-5,-,TRBV29-1,-,TGCAGCGTTTCGGAGGGGGTGAATCAGCCCCAGCATTTT,CSVSEGVNQPQHF
TRBJ2-3,-,TRBV20-1,few,TGCAGTGCTAGTAGTCACGTAACCACAGATACGCAGTATTTT,CSASSHVTTDTQYF
TRBJ1-2,TRBD1,TRBV5-1,-,TGCGCCAGCAGCTTGGGGACAGGGGCTAACTATGGCTACACCTTC,CASSLGTGANYGYTF
TRBJ1-2,TRBD1,TRBV7-2,many,TGTGCCAGCAGCACCCGACAGGGGGCGTTTGGCTACACCTTC,CASSTRQGAFGYTF
TRBJ1-2,-,TRBV13,-,TGTGCCAGCAGTCAAGGAAGGTATGGCTACACCTTC,CASSQGRYGYTF
TRBJ2-4,-,TRBV6-2/TRBV6-3,few,TGTGCCAGCAGTTCCATAGCGCCTTTAGCCAAAAACATTCAGTACTTC,CASSSIAPLAKNIQYF
TRBJ2-7,TRBD1,TRBV7-6,few,TGTGCCAGCAGCTCCACGCAGGGGGCTGGGGAGCAGTACTTC,CASSSTQGAGEQYF
TRBJ1-2,-,TRBV6-4,-,TGTGCCAGCAGCCCTGAATGGAGGGGCGGCGGCTACACCTTC,CASSPEWRGGGYTF
TRBJ2-1,-,TRBV6-5,-,TGTGCCAGCCGAGCACCCATATCCACTGAGCAGTTCTTC,CASRAPISTEQFF
TRBJ2-5,-,TRBV4-3,many,TGCGCCAGCAGCCAAGTACTAACGACAAAACAGACCCAGTACTTC,CASSQVLTTKQTQYF
TRBJ1-1,-,TRBV6-6,many,TGTGCCAGCAGTTACAGAGGGGGCACTGAAGCTTTCTTT,CASSYRGGTEAFF
TRBJ2-5,TRBD1,TRBV12-3/TRBV12-4,-,TGTGCCAGCAGCGGACAGGGGCCTCAAGAGACCCAGTACTTC,CASSGQGPQETQYF
TRBJ2-1,-,TRBV18,many,TGTGCCAGCTCACCGGACGAAAGCAATGAGCAGTTCTTC,CASSPDESNEQFF
TRBJ1-1,-,TRBV2,-,TGTGCCAGCAGTGCGCAGGGAACCACTGAAGCTTTCTTT,CASSAQGTTEAFF
TRBJ2-7,-,TRBV7-2,few,TGTGCCAGCAGCTACAGACAGGATTCCTACGAGCAGTACTTC,CASSYRQDSYEQYF
TRBJ2-7,TRBD1,TRBV5-8,many,TGTGCCAGCAGGCCGACAGGGGCCTTTCTCTACGAGCAGTACTTC,CASRPTGAFLYEQYF
TRBJ2-1,TRBD2,TRBV29-1,few,TGCAGCGTTGAAGATGGTGGAGGAGCGGGAATCTACAATGAGCAGTTCTTC,CSVEDGGGAGIYNEQFF
TRBJ2-2,-,TRBV10-3,many,TGTGCCATCAAGACCGGGACTGGAAACACCGGGGAGCTGTTTTTT,CAIKTGTGNTGELFF
TRBJ2-3,TRBD2,TRBV2,-,TGTGCCAGGAGTGGGACTAGCGGGAGGGCCCGGAGCACAGATACGCAGTATTTT,CARSGTSGRARSTDTQYF
TRBJ1-2,-,TRBV20-1,many,TGCAGCCCCATGGGCAGCTCTTACTTGAACTATGGCTACACCTTC,CSPMGSSYLNYGYTF
TRBJ2-1,TRBD2,TRBV20-1,few,TGCAGTGCTATCCCGCACACTTTAGCGGGAGGGCCAAACCGCTACAATGAGCAGTTCTTC,CSAIPHTLAGGPNRYNEQFF
TRBJ1-4,-,TRBV25-1,few,TGTGCCGTCGCAACTAATGAAAAACTGTTTTTT,CAVATNEKLFF
TRBJ2-5,TRBD1,TRBV6-5,-,TGTGCCAGCAGTTACGCTGGGACAGGGGGAGGAGAGACCCAGTACTTC,CASSYAGTGGGETQYF
TRBJ2-3,-,TRBV5-1,many,TGCGCCAGCAGCCCACCCGCCGGGGGTACTAGCACAGATACGCAGTATTTT,CASSPPAGGTSTDTQYF
TRBJ1-1,-,TRBV3-1,many,TGTGCCAGCAGCCAAGATCTAGGGGGGGACACTGAAGCTTTCTTT,CASSQDLGGDTEAFF
TRBJ1-5,TRBD1,TRBV18,few,TGTGCCAGCTCACCAGGGACAGGGGGCTCGGATCAGCCCCAGCATTTT,CASSPGTGGSDQPQHF
TRBJ2-3,TRBD2,TRBV6-1,many,TGTGCCAGCAACCTAGCGGTTAGCACAGATACGCAGTATTTT,CASNLAVSTDTQYF
TRBJ2-7,-,TRBV5-1,-,TGCGCCAGCAGCTTGGTCCCTACAGGGTCCTACGAGCAGTACTTC,CASSLVPTGSYEQYF
TRBJ2-1,TRBD1,TRBV7-3,few,TGTGCCAGCAGCCCTACGCAGGGGGCATACTACAATGAGCAGTTCTTC,CASSPTQGAYYNEQFF
TRBJ2-5,TRBD1,TRBV5-1,few,TGCGCCAGCAGCCCAGGGGGCCGAGAGACCCAGTACTTC,CASSPGGRETQYF
TRBJ2-7,TRBD1,TRBV7-3,few,TGTGCCAGCAGTAGACAGGGTGGAGGCTACGAGCAGTACTTC,CASSRQGGGYEQYF
TRBJ2-7,-,TRBV12-2,few,TGTGCAAGTCGCTTTTATCCCGGGACAGGTGTGTACGAGCAGTACTTC,CASRFYPGTGVYEQYF
TRBJ2-1,TRBD2,TRBV29-1,-,TGCAGCGTTGCCGGGACTAGCGGGTATGAGCAGTTCTTC,CSVAGTSGYEQFF